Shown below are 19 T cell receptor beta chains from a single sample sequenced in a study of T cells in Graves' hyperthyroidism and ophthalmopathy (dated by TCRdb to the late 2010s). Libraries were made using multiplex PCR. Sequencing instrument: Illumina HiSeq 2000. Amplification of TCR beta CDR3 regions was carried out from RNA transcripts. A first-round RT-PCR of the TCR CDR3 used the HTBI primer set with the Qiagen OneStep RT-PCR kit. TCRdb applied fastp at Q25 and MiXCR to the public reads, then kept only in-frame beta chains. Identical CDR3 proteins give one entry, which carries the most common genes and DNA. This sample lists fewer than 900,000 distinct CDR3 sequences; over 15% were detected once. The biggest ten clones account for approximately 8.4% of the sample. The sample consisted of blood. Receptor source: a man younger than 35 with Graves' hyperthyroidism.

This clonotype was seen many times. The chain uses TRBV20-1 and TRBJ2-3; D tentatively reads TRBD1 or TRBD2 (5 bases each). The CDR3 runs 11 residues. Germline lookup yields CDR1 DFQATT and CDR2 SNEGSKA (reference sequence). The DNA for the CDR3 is TGCAGCGGGGACAGCACAGATACGCAGTATTTT. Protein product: CSGDSTDTQYF.

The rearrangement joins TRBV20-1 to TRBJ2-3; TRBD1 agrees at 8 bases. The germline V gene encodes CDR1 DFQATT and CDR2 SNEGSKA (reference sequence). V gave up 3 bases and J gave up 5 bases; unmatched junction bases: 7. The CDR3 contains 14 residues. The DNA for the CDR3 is TGCAGTGCTAGGGTCGGACAGGGAAGAGATACGCAGTATTTT. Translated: CSARVGQGRDTQYF.

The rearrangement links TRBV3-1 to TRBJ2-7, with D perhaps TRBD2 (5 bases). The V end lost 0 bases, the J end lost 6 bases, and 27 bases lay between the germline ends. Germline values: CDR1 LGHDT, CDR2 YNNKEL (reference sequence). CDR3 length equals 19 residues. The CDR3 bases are TGTGCCAGCAGCCAAGATCTCGGAGGAGCGGTCGACCAAGGGTCCGAGCAGTACTTC. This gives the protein CASSQDLGGAVDQGSEQYF.

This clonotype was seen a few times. The CDR3 coding sequence is TGTGCCAGCAGCTATATAGGACAGCAAAAACTGTTTTTT. It translates to CASSYIGQQKLFF. The rearrangement uses TRBV5-6 and TRBJ1-4; tentative D call: TRBD1 (6 bases). V dropped 3 bases and J dropped 9 bases, with 12 bases sitting between them. Germline CDR1 and CDR2: SGHDT and YYEEEE. This CDR3 region has 13 residues.

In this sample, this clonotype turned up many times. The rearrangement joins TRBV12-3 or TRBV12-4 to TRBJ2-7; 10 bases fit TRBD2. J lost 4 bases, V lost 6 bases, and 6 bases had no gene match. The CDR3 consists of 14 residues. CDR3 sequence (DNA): TGTGCCAGCAGGCGGACTAGCGGTCCGTACGAGCAGTACTTC. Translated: CASRRTSGPYEQYF.

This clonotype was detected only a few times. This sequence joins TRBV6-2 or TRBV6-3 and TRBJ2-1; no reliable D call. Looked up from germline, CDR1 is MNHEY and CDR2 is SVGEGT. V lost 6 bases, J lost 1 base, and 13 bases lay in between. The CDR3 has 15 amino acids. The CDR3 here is CASRVTVLSYNEQFF. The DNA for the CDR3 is TGTGCCAGCAGGGTGACGGTTCTATCCTACAATGAGCAGTTCTTC.

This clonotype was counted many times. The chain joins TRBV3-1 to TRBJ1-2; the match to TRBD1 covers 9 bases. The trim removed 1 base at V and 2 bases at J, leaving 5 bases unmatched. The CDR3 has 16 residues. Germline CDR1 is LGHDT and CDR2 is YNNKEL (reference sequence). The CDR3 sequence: CASSQVGQGYNYGYTF. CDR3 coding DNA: TGTGCCAGCAGCCAAGTGGGACAGGGATACAACTATGGCTACACCTTC.

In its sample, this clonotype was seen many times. DNA for the CDR3: TGTGCCAGCACTCTCCGGGAGGGGTACGAGCAGTACTTC. Protein product: CASTLREGYEQYF. This chain connects TRBV6-1 to TRBJ2-7, with 8 positions matching TRBD2. Germline loops: CDR1 MNHNS, CDR2 SASEGT. The CDR3 length is 13 residues. V dropped 7 bases and J dropped 4; count of bases not matched to a gene: 6.

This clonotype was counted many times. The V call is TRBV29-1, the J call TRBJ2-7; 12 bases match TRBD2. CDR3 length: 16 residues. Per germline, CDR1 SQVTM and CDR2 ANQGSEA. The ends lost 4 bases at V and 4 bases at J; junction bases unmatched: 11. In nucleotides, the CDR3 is TGCAGCGTTGCACCCCGACTAGCGGGAGATAAGTACGAGCAGTACTTC. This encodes CSVAPRLAGDKYEQYF.

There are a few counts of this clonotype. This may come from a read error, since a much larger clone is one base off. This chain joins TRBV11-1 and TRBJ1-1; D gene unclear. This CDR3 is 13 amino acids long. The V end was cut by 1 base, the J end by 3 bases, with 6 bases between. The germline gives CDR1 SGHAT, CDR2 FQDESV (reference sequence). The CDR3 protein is CASSLDGHTEAFF. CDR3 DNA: TGTGCCAGCAGCTTAGACGGCCACACTGAAGCTTTCTTT.

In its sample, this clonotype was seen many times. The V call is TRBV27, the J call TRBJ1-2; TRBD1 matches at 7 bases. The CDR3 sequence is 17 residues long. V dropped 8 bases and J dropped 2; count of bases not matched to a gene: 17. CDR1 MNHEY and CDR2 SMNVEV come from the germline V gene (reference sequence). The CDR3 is CASGGRRLGGANYGYTF. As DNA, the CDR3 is TGTGCCAGCGGGGGGAGACGGTTAGGGGGCGCAAACTATGGCTACACCTTC.

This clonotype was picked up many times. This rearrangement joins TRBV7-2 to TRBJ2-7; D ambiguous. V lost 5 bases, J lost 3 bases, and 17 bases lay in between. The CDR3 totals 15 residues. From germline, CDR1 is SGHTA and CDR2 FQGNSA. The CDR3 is CASSLFPVEDYEQYF. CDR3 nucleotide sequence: TGTGCCAGCAGCCTATTTCCAGTTGAGGACTACGAGCAGTACTTC.

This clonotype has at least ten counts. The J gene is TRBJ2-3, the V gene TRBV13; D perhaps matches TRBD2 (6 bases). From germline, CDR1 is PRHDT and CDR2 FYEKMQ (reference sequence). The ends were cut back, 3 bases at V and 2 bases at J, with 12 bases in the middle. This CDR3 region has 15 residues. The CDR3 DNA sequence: TGTGCCAGCAGCTTGCTCTCTAGCGACACAGATACGCAGTATTTT. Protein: CASSLLSSDTDTQYF.

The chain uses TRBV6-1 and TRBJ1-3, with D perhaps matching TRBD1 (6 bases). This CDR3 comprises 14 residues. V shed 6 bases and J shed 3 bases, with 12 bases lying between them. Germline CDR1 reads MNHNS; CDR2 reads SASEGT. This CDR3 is CASRLDSIGNTIYF. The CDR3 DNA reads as TGTGCCAGCAGGCTGGACAGTATTGGAAACACCATATATTTT.

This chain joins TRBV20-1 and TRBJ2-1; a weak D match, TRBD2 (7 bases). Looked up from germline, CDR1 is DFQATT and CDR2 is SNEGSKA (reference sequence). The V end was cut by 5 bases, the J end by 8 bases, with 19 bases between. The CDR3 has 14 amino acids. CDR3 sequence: CSADPLQGRDEQFF. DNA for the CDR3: TGCAGTGCTGACCCCCTTCAGGGGAGGGATGAGCAGTTCTTC.

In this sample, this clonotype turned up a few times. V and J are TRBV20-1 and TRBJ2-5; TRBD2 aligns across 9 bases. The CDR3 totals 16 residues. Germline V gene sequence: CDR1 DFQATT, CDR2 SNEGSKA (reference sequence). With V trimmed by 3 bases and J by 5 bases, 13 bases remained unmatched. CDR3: CSARSDGIAGVETQYF. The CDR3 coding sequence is TGCAGTGCTAGGTCCGACGGGATAGCGGGAGTGGAGACCCAGTACTTC.

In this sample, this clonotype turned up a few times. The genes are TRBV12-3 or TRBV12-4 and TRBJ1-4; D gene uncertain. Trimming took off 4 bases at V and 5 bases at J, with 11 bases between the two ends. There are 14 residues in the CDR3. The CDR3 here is CASSWTDENEKLFF. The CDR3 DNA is TGTGCCAGCAGTTGGACGGACGAAAATGAAAAACTGTTTTTT.

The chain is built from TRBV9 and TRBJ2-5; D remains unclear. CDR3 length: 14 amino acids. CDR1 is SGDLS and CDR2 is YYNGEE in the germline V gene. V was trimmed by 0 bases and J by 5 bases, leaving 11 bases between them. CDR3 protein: CASSVDGVGETQYF. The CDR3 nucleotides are TGTGCCAGCAGCGTAGATGGGGTGGGGGAGACCCAGTACTTC.

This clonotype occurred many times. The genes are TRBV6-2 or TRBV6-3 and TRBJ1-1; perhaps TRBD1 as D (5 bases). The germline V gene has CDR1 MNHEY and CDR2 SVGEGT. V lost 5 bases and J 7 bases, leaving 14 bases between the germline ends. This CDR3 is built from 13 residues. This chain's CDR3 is CASSPGPKREAFF. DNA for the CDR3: TGTGCCAGCAGTCCGGGACCCAAACGTGAAGCTTTCTTT.